A single sample is the source of the 4 T cell receptor beta chains below, sequenced in a study of shared clonotypes between healthy human individuals. Method: immunoSEQ multiplex PCR; TCRdb's copy keeps in-frame clones and lacks some. The sample shows about 690,000 clones, less than 95% of them seen only once. Sequencing was carried out using memory CD8+ T cells from PBMCs. Subset described: CD45RO+ cells pooled with CCR7-negative TemRA cells. The receptors stem from a man aged 18 to 30 in good health. Some clones in this sample may be carry-over from other donors' samples.

V usage is TRBV15 and J usage is TRBJ2-3; 7 nucleotides line up with TRBD1. CDR3 length equals 16 residues. CDR1 is LNHNV, CDR2 YYDKDF, per germline (reference sequence). Trimming cost V 8 bases and J 3 bases; bases outside gene matches: 14. For the CDR3, the DNA is TGTGCCACCTCACGACAGGGCCCTGGTGGAACAGATACGCAGTATTTT. Residues: CATSRQGPGGTDTQYF.

CDR3 bases: TGCAGTGTTCATAGGTTCAACGAGCAGTACTTC. Its protein product is CSVHRFNEQYF. The chain is built from TRBV20-1 and TRBJ2-7, with D unclear. Germline CDR1 reads DFQATT; CDR2 reads SNEGSKA (reference sequence). The V and J ends lost 7 bases and 5 bases respectively, with 12 bases between them. There are 11 residues in the CDR3.

This chain joins TRBV11-2 and TRBJ1-4, with 8 bases matching TRBD1. Germline V gives CDR1 SGHAT, CDR2 FQNNGV. V shed 6 bases and J 4 bases; nucleotides not matched to a gene: 10. This CDR3 region has 16 residues. The CDR3 reads CASRPRRQGHNEKLFF. The CDR3 bases are TGTGCCAGCAGACCAAGGAGACAGGGGCATAATGAAAAACTGTTTTTT.

The chain carries TRBV7-9 and TRBJ2-1; TRBD2 matches at 11 bases. Germline V CDR1 and CDR2: SEHNR, FQNEAQ (reference sequence). Unmatched junction bases numbered 4, after V lost 1 base and J lost 8 bases. The CDR3 loop spans 15 amino acids. CDR3 amino acids: CASSLVLAGGDEQFF. The DNA of the CDR3 is TGTGCCAGCAGCTTAGTTCTAGCGGGAGGCGATGAGCAGTTCTTC.